The rows below give T cell receptor beta chains drawn from one sample of a study of OX40 agonist ivuxolimab in advanced cancers. Sequencing used immunoSEQ multiplex PCR; TCRdb keeps in-frame clones, though not all of them. The sample has over 95,000 clones, roughly 80% seen once. The material was CD4+ or CD8+ T cells sorted from blood, obtained in a trial of the OX40 agonist ivuxolimab. These receptors all stem from an adult with an advanced solid tumor such as melanoma, head and neck, liver or kidney cancer. The CDR3 runs from the conserved cysteine through the conserved F or W. Fields, in order: D gene, J gene, V gene, clone size, CDR3 DNA, CDR3 protein. The D gene is left open where the match is weak. Only part of the rows carry a size: once, few, many, or a class if the clone is expanded.

NA	TRBJ2-7	TRBV18	NA	TGTGCCAGCTCAGGGGCAGCGGCCTACGAGCAGTACTTC	CASSGAAAYEQYF
TRBD2	TRBJ2-1	TRBV9	NA	TGTGCCAGCAGCGTAGGTCCCTTTTTGACTAGCGGGGGTTACAATGAGCAGTTCTTC	CASSVGPFLTSGGYNEQFF
NA	TRBJ2-5	TRBV9	NA	TGTGCCAGCAGCGTAGTCCCGGGACTCCCAGGGCAAGAGACCCAGTACTTC	CASSVVPGLPGQETQYF
TRBD1	TRBJ2-7	TRBV6-5	NA	TGTGCCAGCAGCCCCGACAGGGGACGACGGAATGAGCAGTACTTC	CASSPDRGRRNEQYF
TRBD1	TRBJ1-2	TRBV2	NA	TGTGCCAGCAGTCAGACTCGACAGGGACTGATCTATGGCTACACCTTC	CASSQTRQGLIYGYTF
NA	TRBJ2-6	TRBV12-5	NA	TGTGCTAGTGAAGCACCTGGGGCCAACGTCCTGACTTTC	CASEAPGANVLTF
NA	TRBJ2-1	TRBV25-1	NA	TGTGCCAGCAGTGAAAGGGGTTACAGTGAGCAGTTCTTC	CASSERGYSEQFF
NA	TRBJ2-7	TRBV6-5	NA	TGTGCCAGCAGTTACACCCTAAGCGGACGCTACGAGCAGTACTTC	CASSYTLSGRYEQYF
NA	TRBJ1-1	TRBV9	NA	TGTGCCAGCAGCCCCGTCAGGGTTGTGGGCACTGAAGCTTTCTTT	CASSPVRVVGTEAFF
TRBD2	TRBJ2-1	TRBV29-1	NA	TGCAGCGTCTACGGGGGGTCCAATGAGCAGTTCTTC	CSVYGGSNEQFF
NA	TRBJ2-4	TRBV5-1	NA	TGCGCCAGCAGCTTGGCAGCAGGGTTCGAAAACATTCAGTACTTC	CASSLAAGFENIQYF
TRBD1	TRBJ2-5	TRBV9	once	TGTGCCAGCAGCTCTCTCGACAGGGCTCAAGAGACCCAGTACTTC	CASSSLDRAQETQYF
TRBD2	TRBJ2-1	TRBV7-3	NA	TGTGCCAGCAGCTTAGCTCTAGCGGGGGGGCGGAATGAGCAGTTCTTC	CASSLALAGGRNEQFF
NA	TRBJ1-4	TRBV19	NA	TGTGCCAGTAGCGGCCCAAGGGGACATACTAATGAAAAACTGTTTTTT	CASSGPRGHTNEKLFF
TRBD2	TRBJ2-2	TRBV7-9	NA	TGTGCCAGCAGCCCGACTAGCGGATACAACACCGGGGAGCTGTTTTTT	CASSPTSGYNTGELFF
TRBD1	TRBJ1-6	TRBV10-3	NA	TGTGCCATCAGGACCCGGGACAGCAATTCACCCCTCCACTTT	CAIRTRDSNSPLHF
NA	TRBJ2-5	TRBV9	NA	TGTGCCAGCAGCGGGGCGTGGGGGCGCGAGCAAGAGACCCAGTACTTC	CASSGAWGREQETQYF
NA	TRBJ1-4	TRBV6-6	NA	TGTGCCAGCAGTTACGGGGGGAATAATGAAAAACTGTTTTTT	CASSYGGNNEKLFF
NA	TRBJ1-1	TRBV28	NA	TGTGCCAGCAGTTCGGCAGGACCCATGAACACTGAAGCTTTCTTT	CASSSAGPMNTEAFF
NA	TRBJ1-6	TRBV30	NA	TGTGCCTGGACGAGGGAGGACGATTCACCCCTCCACTTT	CAWTREDDSPLHF
NA	TRBJ1-2	TRBV5-8	NA	TGTGCCAGCAGCCTACCACAGGGCCCGGGCACCTTC	CASSLPQGPGTF
TRBD1	TRBJ1-2	TRBV15	NA	TGTGCCACCAGCAGAACCATAACGGGGACAGGGAATGGCTACACCTTC	CATSRTITGTGNGYTF
NA	TRBJ1-5	TRBV2	NA	TGTGCCAGCAGTGATGGGTTTGCTCAGCCCCAGCATTTT	CASSDGFAQPQHF
NA	TRBJ1-2	TRBV28	NA	TGTGCCAGCAGTTTATTTGACTATGGCTACACCTTC	CASSLFDYGYTF
NA	TRBJ1-5	TRBV10-3	NA	TGTGCCATCAGTGAGTCACCAAGTCAGCCCCAGCATTTT	CAISESPSQPQHF
NA	TRBJ1-4	TRBV5-1	NA	TGCGCCAGCAGCCACGGACAGAATAATGAAAAACTGTTTTTT	CASSHGQNNEKLFF
TRBD1	TRBJ1-6	TRBV5-1	NA	TGCGCCAGCGGGACAGGCCTAGTCGGGTCACCCCTCCACTTT	CASGTGLVGSPLHF
NA	TRBJ2-1	TRBV7-4	NA	TGTGCCAGCAGCTCGAGGTGTAATGAGCAGTTCTTC	CASSSRCNEQFF
TRBD2	TRBJ2-7	TRBV20-1	NA	TGCAGTGGACTAGCGGTGGACGAGCAGTACTTC	CSGLAVDEQYF
NA	TRBJ2-7	TRBV7-2	NA	TGTGCCAGCAGTTACAACAGGGCCTCCTACGAGCAGTACTTC	CASSYNRASYEQYF
TRBD1	TRBJ1-4	TRBV28	many	TGTGCCAGCAATCTAAAGTTCCGGACAGGGGGGGATGAAAAACTGTTTTTT	CASNLKFRTGGDEKLFF
NA	TRBJ1-5	TRBV4-3	NA	TGCGCCAGCAGCCAAGACCCTTATAGCAATCAGCCCCAGCATTTT	CASSQDPYSNQPQHF
NA	TRBJ1-6	TRBV2	NA	TGTGCCAGCAGCCCGGCGAGGGGTGGCTCACCCCTCCACTTT	CASSPARGGSPLHF
TRBD2	TRBJ2-5	TRBV2	NA	TGTGCCAGCGGACTAGCGGTAGAGACCCAGTACTTC	CASGLAVETQYF